This TCR beta chain stems from a study of T-cell reconstitution after alpha-beta-depleted transplantation in children. The CDR3 has 13 residues. The V and J ends lost 3 bases and 9 bases respectively, with 15 bases between them. From germline, CDR1 is KGHSH and CDR2 LQKENI. Unique molecular identifiers featured in how the TCRbeta library was prepared. TCRdb independently ran MiXCR on the PCR reads; one entry per CDR3 protein. The sample contains fewer than 130,000 distinct CDR3 sequences, around a tenth of which appear only once. Many counts were recorded for this clonotype. The sequence was obtained from a human donor who donated a stem cell graft to a child with acute lymphoblastic leukemia. The sample was PBMCs from the stem cell graft donor, taken from the stem cell graft. This chain links TRBV18 with TRBJ2-7; D may be TRBD1 (6 bases). The CDR3 region has the DNA TGTGCCAGCTCACCCCAACAGGGAAGAGTGCAGTACTTC. Translating it yields CASSPQQGRVQYF.